The 22 T cell receptor beta chains listed next were all sequenced from one sample in a study of cytomegalovirus exposure and HLA in healthy donors. Vbeta (60) and Jbeta (13) primers were used in the PCR. The method was immunoSEQ multiplex PCR; TCRdb's version includes in-frame clones alone and lacks a portion of them. The table shows roughly 250,000 clones, with approximately 84% occurring only once. Sequences were obtained from PBMCs. These receptors all stem from a woman between 40 and 50 years old in good health and CMV-seropositive.

The V and J genes are TRBV6-6 and TRBJ2-1; 9 nucleotides match TRBD2. CDR3 length: 15 amino acids. Germline assignment: CDR1 MNHNY and CDR2 SVGAGI (reference sequence). The junction had 9 bases not matched to a gene; V was cut back by 6 bases and J by 6 bases. CDR3 sequence reads: CASSPTSGRSNEQFF. The CDR3 DNA reads as TGTGCCAGCAGCCCCACCAGCGGGAGGTCCAATGAGCAGTTCTTC.

The chain joins TRBV30 to TRBJ1-2; 7 bases line up with TRBD1. J was trimmed by 2 bases and V by 1 base; bases with no gene match: 7. The CDR3 totals 15 residues. CDR1 is GTSNPN, CDR2 SVGIG, per germline (reference sequence). CDR3 nucleotides: TGTGCCTGGAGTGCCGGGACAGCCTTAAACTATGGCTACACCTTC. It translates to CAWSAGTALNYGYTF.

The chain carries TRBV7-8 and TRBJ1-1, with D uncertain. Germline V gives CDR1 SGHVS, CDR2 FQNEAQ. Deletions cut 2 bases from V and 0 bases from J, with 31 bases between. This CDR3 has 22 amino acids. DNA for the CDR3: TGTGCCAGCAGCTTAAGGGTGCGGGAGAGGCGACAAGAGAGTTCGATGAACACTGAAGCTTTCTTT. Translation gives CASSLRVRERRQESSMNTEAFF.

This chain uses TRBV7-9 with TRBJ2-3; D uncertain. Germline assignment: CDR1 SEHNR and CDR2 FQNEAQ (reference sequence). The V and J ends lost 5 bases and 5 bases respectively, with 17 bases between them. CDR3 length: 15 residues. CDR3 protein: CASSPDSILGDTQYF. The CDR3, as DNA: TGTGCCAGCAGCCCTGACTCTATTTTGGGAGATACGCAGTATTTT.

The J gene is TRBJ2-2, the V gene TRBV30; D not resolved. Between the trimmed V and J ends, which lost 0 bases and 6 bases, there was a span of 11 bases. Germline V gives CDR1 GTSNPN, CDR2 SVGIG (reference sequence). This CDR3 spans 14 amino acids. The CDR3 is CAWSVLDRSGELFF. CDR3 bases: TGTGCCTGGAGTGTACTTGATCGTTCCGGGGAGCTGTTTTTT.

The genes are TRBV5-6 and TRBJ2-1; D unclear. This CDR3 has 11 residues. Looked up from germline, CDR1 is SGHDT and CDR2 is YYEEEE. Trimming stripped 1 base from V and 6 bases from J, with 2 bases between. The CDR3: CASSLRNEQFF. As DNA, the CDR3 is TGTGCCAGCAGCTTGCGCAATGAGCAGTTCTTC.

The chain's CDR3 is CASSLSGTGSYEQYF. As DNA, the CDR3 is TGTGCCAGCAGCTTGTCCGGGACAGGGTCCTACGAGCAGTACTTC. J is TRBJ2-7 and V is TRBV5-4; 9 nucleotides match TRBD1. V dropped 1 base and J dropped 1; count of bases not matched to a gene: 3. The germline V gene encodes CDR1 SGHNT and CDR2 YYREEE (reference sequence). There are 15 residues in the CDR3. Looking up the rest from reference TRBV5-4 and TRBJ2-7 gives the full variable domain: ETGVTQSPTHLIKTRGQQVTLRCSSQSGHNTVSWYQQALGQGPQFIFQYYREEENGRGNFPPRFSGLQFPNYSSELNVNALELDDSALYLCASSLSGTGSYEQYFGPGTRLTVT.

The chain employs TRBV11-3 and TRBJ2-5; the match to TRBD1 covers 9 bases. CDR1 and CDR2 from the germline V gene are SGHNT and YENEEA. This CDR3 comprises 15 residues. The ends lost 1 base at V and 5 bases at J; junction bases unmatched: 5. CDR3 protein: CASSLGTGVTETQYF. The CDR3 coding sequence is TGTGCCAGCAGCTTAGGGACAGGGGTGACGGAGACCCAGTACTTC.

The chain is built from TRBV6-5 and TRBJ2-5; 9 bases agree with TRBD1. Matching the DNA end better, TRBJ2-7 makes the J call doubtful. Germline CDR1 and CDR2: MNHEY and SVGAGI. This CDR3 has 15 amino acids. CDR3 coding DNA: TGTGCCAGCAGTTACTCGCAAGACAGGGGGTTCGAGCAGTACTTC. Its protein is CASSYSQDRGFEQYF.

This clone was observed a handful of times. The V gene is TRBV20-1, the J gene TRBJ2-7, with a weak D call TRBD2 (6 bases). V lost 3 bases and J 9 bases, leaving 12 bases between the germline ends. The germline gives CDR1 DFQATT, CDR2 SNEGSKA (reference sequence). The CDR3 spans 11 residues. For the CDR3, the DNA is TGCAGTGCTAGCGGTCGGGAGTGGCAGTACTTC. Protein sequence: CSASGREWQYF.

This clone has only a few counts. This chain links TRBV6-1 with TRBJ1-1; tentatively, D is TRBD1 (6 bases). CDR1 and CDR2 (germline): MNHNS, SASEGT. V dropped 0 bases and J dropped 5 bases, with 16 bases sitting between them. The CDR3 consists of 16 residues. The chain's CDR3 is CASSEAPGGSLTEAFF. DNA for the CDR3: TGTGCCAGCAGTGAAGCGCCGGGGGGCAGTCTGACTGAAGCTTTCTTT.

A remark on this clone: The sample contains more than one DNA sequence encoding this CDR3. This chain uses TRBV30 with TRBJ2-1; TRBD2 might be the D (5 bases). V dropped 0 bases and J dropped 8 bases, with 5 bases sitting between them. Germline V gene data show CDR1 as GTSNPN and CDR2 as SVGIG (reference sequence). This CDR3 is built from 11 residues. The CDR3 DNA reads as TGTGCCTGGAGTGTCGGGGATGAGCAGTTCTTC. Its translation is CAWSVGDEQFF.

The chain has TRBV7-2 and TRBJ2-5; no firm D call. V was pared by 2 bases and J by 1 base, with 8 bases between. The CDR3 is made up of 14 amino acids. Germline assignment: CDR1 SGHTA and CDR2 FQGNSA. CDR3: CASSLNIAQETQYF. The CDR3 DNA sequence: TGTGCCAGCAGCTTAAACATCGCCCAAGAGACCCAGTACTTC.

DNA for the CDR3: TGTGCCAGCAGCTTGACTAGCGGAGTGCCCTACGAGCAGTACTTC. Protein product: CASSLTSGVPYEQYF. This chain joins TRBV11-2 and TRBJ2-7; 9 bases map to TRBD2. Germline CDR1 SGHAT, CDR2 FQNNGV. With 3 bases clipped from V and 2 bases from J, the junction kept 5 bases outside the gene matches. The CDR3 length is 15 residues.

The chain carries TRBV2 and TRBJ2-1; the match to TRBD2 covers 9 bases. This CDR3 has 13 amino acids. V dropped 11 bases and J dropped 4; count of bases not matched to a gene: 6. Per germline, CDR1 SNHLY and CDR2 FYNNEI. This chain's CDR3 is CAGREGRYNEQFF. Here the CDR3 DNA reads TGTGCCGGGCGGGAGGGCCGGTACAATGAGCAGTTCTTC.

The V call is TRBV29-1, the J call TRBJ2-1; 10 bases are a match to TRBD2. CDR3 length: 13 amino acids. Germline V gene sequence: CDR1 SQVTM, CDR2 ANQGSEA. The CDR3 here is CRGWASGSNEQFF. Written as DNA, the CDR3 is TGCAGGGGATGGGCTAGCGGGAGTAATGAGCAGTTCTTC.

In nucleotides, the CDR3 is TGTGCCAGCTCACCACTTTCAGGACAGGGCCTCCTGAACACTGAAGCTTTCTTT. Amino acid sequence: CASSPLSGQGLLNTEAFF. The J gene is TRBJ1-1, the V gene TRBV18; 8 bases agree with TRBD1. This CDR3 contains 18 residues. V trimming: 1 base; J trimming: 0 bases; junction bases outside the gene matches: 10. Germline V lookup: CDR1 KGHSH, CDR2 LQKENI.

The rearrangement uses TRBV27 and TRBJ2-7; 7 nucleotides match TRBD2. The CDR3 has 15 residues. Per germline, CDR1 MNHEY and CDR2 SMNVEV (reference sequence). The J segment lost 2 bases and the V segment lost 7 bases, leaving 11 bases of the junction unmatched. The CDR3 sequence is CASTPLASGTYEQYF. For the CDR3, the DNA is TGTGCCAGCACCCCTTTGGCTAGCGGTACCTACGAGCAGTACTTC.

The chain links TRBV4-1 to TRBJ1-6; D call uncertain. Trimming took off 0 bases at V and 7 bases at J, with 7 bases between the two ends. This CDR3 spans 14 amino acids. Germline assignment: CDR1 MGHRA and CDR2 YSYEKL. The CDR3 sequence is CASSQEVGNSPLHF. CDR3 sequence (DNA): TGCGCCAGCAGCCAAGAAGTCGGGAATTCACCCCTCCACTTT.

In this sample, this clone turned up a few times. The chain uses TRBV6-5 and TRBJ2-1; the D gene is possibly TRBD1 (5 bases). The CDR3 is made up of 14 amino acids. The germline V gene has CDR1 MNHEY and CDR2 SVGAGI. With 7 bases removed from V and 2 bases from J, the gap between germline ends came to 12 bases. CDR3: CASNKGNPYNEQFF. For the CDR3, the DNA is TGTGCCAGCAATAAGGGGAACCCCTACAATGAGCAGTTCTTC.

The chain carries TRBV7-2 and TRBJ1-1; 10 bases are shared with TRBD1. Germline V gene sequence: CDR1 SGHTA, CDR2 FQGNSA. This CDR3 is built from 19 residues. The trim removed 2 bases at V and 2 bases at J, leaving 14 bases unmatched. CDR3 nucleotides: TGTGCCAGCAGCTTAAGAGGATCGGAGGGGGACAGGGGCAACACTGAAGCTTTCTTT. This codes for CASSLRGSEGDRGNTEAFF.

V gene TRBV7-2 combines with J gene TRBJ2-7; 7 nucleotides align to TRBD2. V lost 1 base, J lost 3 bases, and 6 bases stayed unmatched. CDR1 and CDR2 (germline): SGHTA, FQGNSA. This CDR3 is built from 15 residues. CDR3 in amino acids: CASSLVSGTNYEQYF. The CDR3 bases are TGTGCCAGCAGCTTAGTATCCGGGACTAACTACGAGCAGTACTTC.